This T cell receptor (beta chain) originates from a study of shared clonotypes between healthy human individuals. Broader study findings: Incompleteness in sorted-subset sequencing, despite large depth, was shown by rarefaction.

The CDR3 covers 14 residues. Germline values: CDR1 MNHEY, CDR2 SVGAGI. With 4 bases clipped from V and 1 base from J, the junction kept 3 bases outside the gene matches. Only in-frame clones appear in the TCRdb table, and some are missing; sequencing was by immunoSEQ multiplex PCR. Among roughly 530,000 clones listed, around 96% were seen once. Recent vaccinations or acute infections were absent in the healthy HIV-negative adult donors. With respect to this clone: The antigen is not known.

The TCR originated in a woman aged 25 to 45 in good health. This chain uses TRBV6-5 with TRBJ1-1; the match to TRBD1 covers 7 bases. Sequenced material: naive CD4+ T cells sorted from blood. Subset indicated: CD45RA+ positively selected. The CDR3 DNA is TGTGCCAGCAGTTCGGGGACAGCGAACACTGAAGCTTTCTTT. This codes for CASSSGTANTEAFF.